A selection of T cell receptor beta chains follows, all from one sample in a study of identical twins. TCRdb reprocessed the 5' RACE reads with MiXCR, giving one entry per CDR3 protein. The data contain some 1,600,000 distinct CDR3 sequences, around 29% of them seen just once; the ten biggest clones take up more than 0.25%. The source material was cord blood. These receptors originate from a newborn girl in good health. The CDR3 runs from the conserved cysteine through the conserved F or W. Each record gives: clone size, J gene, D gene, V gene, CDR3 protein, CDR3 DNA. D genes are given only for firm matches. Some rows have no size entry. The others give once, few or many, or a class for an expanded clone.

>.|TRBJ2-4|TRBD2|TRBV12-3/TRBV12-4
CASRGLAGGENIQYF
TGTGCCAGCAGGGGACTAGCGGGGGGGGAAAACATTCAGTACTTC
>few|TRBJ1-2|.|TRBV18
CASSDKQGGYGYTF
TGTGCCAGCTCAGACAAACAGGGTGGATATGGCTACACCTTC
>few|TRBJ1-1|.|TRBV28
CATYDSQNTEAFF
TGTGCCACCTACGACAGTCAGAACACTGAAGCTTTCTTT
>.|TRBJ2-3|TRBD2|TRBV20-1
CSARVPSGRGDTQYF
TGCAGTGCTAGAGTACCTAGCGGGAGGGGAGATACGCAGTATTTT
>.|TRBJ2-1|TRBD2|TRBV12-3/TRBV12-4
CASSLGLSSGKRGEQFF
TGTGCCAGCAGTTTAGGGTTATCTAGCGGGAAACGGGGTGAGCAGTTCTTC
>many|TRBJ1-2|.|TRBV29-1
CSVEPGMGTYGYTF
TGCAGCGTTGAACCGGGCATGGGAACCTATGGCTACACCTTC
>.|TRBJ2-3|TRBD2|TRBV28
CASSPIGLAGVGDTQYF
TGTGCCAGCAGTCCTATAGGACTAGCGGGAGTGGGAGATACGCAGTATTTT
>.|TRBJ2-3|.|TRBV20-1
CSALSAGKGDTQYF
TGCAGTGCGCTGAGCGCGGGGAAAGGGGATACGCAGTATTTT
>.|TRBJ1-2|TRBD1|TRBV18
CASSRERDRTYGYTF
TGTGCCAGCTCTCGCGAAAGGGACAGGACCTATGGCTACACCTTC
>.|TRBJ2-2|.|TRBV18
CASSPSGHLANTGELFF
TGTGCCAGCTCCCCTTCCGGACACCTCGCGAACACCGGGGAGCTGTTTTTT
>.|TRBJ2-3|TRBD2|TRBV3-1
CASSPFGLAGGSTRDTQYF
TGTGCCAGCAGCCCCTTCGGACTAGCGGGGGGGTCGACGAGAGATACGCAGTATTTT
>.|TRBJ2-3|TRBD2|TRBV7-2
CASSLFTSGGTSTDTQYF
TGTGCCAGCAGCTTATTCACTAGCGGGGGGACTAGCACAGATACGCAGTATTTT
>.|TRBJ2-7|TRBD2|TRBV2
CASLPGGGKGYEQYF
TGTGCCAGCCTACCTGGCGGGGGGAAAGGCTACGAGCAGTACTTC